Listed below are T cell receptor beta chains from one sample, sequenced in a study of cytomegalovirus exposure and HLA in healthy donors. Some clones are missing from TCRdb's copy, which holds only in-frame ones; the method was immunoSEQ multiplex PCR. Found here are 150,000 to 200,000 clones, roughly four fifths of them singletons; the top ten hold 0.9% to 1%. The sample comprised PBMCs. Receptors originate from a girl aged 2-15 years in good health and CMV-seropositive. Both conserved end residues are part of each CDR3. D genes are given only for firm matches. A clone size is listed for some rows: how often the clone was seen (once, few, many), or a class if it is expanded.

v_call: TRBV7-9; d_call: NA; clone_size: once; j_call: TRBJ2-7; cdr3_aa: CASSGGQYEQYF; cdr3_nt: TGTGCCAGCAGCGGCGGACAGTACGAGCAGTACTTC
v_call: TRBV16; d_call: NA; clone_size: NA; j_call: TRBJ2-6; cdr3_aa: CASSPSGANVLTF; cdr3_nt: TGTGCCAGCAGCCCAAGCGGGGCCAACGTCCTGACTTTC
v_call: TRBV4-2; d_call: TRBD2; clone_size: NA; j_call: TRBJ2-7; cdr3_aa: CASSLNPAGEGTEQYF; cdr3_nt: TGTGCCAGCAGCCTCAATCCGGCGGGAGAGGGAACCGAGCAGTACTTC
v_call: TRBV30; d_call: NA; clone_size: NA; j_call: TRBJ1-2; cdr3_aa: CAWSVLGGAFEGYTF; cdr3_nt: TGTGCCTGGAGTGTACTAGGGGGGGCATTCGAAGGCTACACCTTC
v_call: TRBV2; d_call: TRBD2; clone_size: few; j_call: TRBJ2-5; cdr3_aa: CASSRLAALQETQYF; cdr3_nt: TGTGCCAGCAGCCGACTAGCGGCCTTACAAGAGACCCAGTACTTC
v_call: TRBV25-1; d_call: TRBD2; clone_size: NA; j_call: TRBJ2-2; cdr3_aa: CASGEGGNTGELFF; cdr3_nt: TGTGCCAGCGGGGAGGGTGGGAACACCGGGGAGCTGTTTTTT
v_call: TRBV12-2; d_call: NA; clone_size: few; j_call: TRBJ2-5; cdr3_aa: CASRLALLAGAETQYF; cdr3_nt: TGTGCAAGTCGCTTAGCGTTATTAGCGGGAGCAGAGACCCAGTACTTC
v_call: TRBV15; d_call: NA; clone_size: NA; j_call: TRBJ2-1; cdr3_aa: CATSGRGVAETYNEQFF; cdr3_nt: TGTGCCACCAGCGGTCGTGGGGTAGCGGAGACCTACAATGAGCAGTTCTTC
v_call: TRBV30; d_call: NA; clone_size: NA; j_call: TRBJ1-2; cdr3_aa: CAWRQSSNYGYTF; cdr3_nt: TGTGCCTGGAGGCAGTCTAGTAACTATGGCTACACCTTC
v_call: TRBV5-1; d_call: NA; clone_size: NA; j_call: TRBJ1-3; cdr3_aa: CASSFLSGNTIYF; cdr3_nt: TGCGCCAGCAGCTTCCTCTCTGGAAACACCATATATTTT
v_call: TRBV30; d_call: NA; clone_size: NA; j_call: TRBJ2-5; cdr3_aa: CAWNQGFQETQYF; cdr3_nt: TGTGCCTGGAATCAGGGTTTCCAAGAGACCCAGTACTTC
v_call: TRBV5-1; d_call: TRBD2; clone_size: NA; j_call: TRBJ2-7; cdr3_aa: CASSRGLAGAREQYF; cdr3_nt: TGCGCCAGCAGCAGGGGACTAGCGGGAGCCCGCGAGCAGTACTTC
v_call: TRBV25-1; d_call: NA; clone_size: NA; j_call: TRBJ1-1; cdr3_aa: CASKGVGEAFF; cdr3_nt: TGTGCCAGCAAGGGGGTAGGTGAAGCTTTCTTT
v_call: TRBV4-2; d_call: TRBD1; clone_size: few; j_call: TRBJ2-1; cdr3_aa: CASSQEQGGRYNEQFF; cdr3_nt: TGTGCCAGCAGCCAAGAACAGGGGGGAAGGTACAATGAGCAGTTCTTC
v_call: TRBV6-1; d_call: NA; clone_size: NA; j_call: TRBJ2-7; cdr3_aa: CASSPLGPYEQYF; cdr3_nt: TGTGCCAGCAGTCCCCTAGGCCCCTACGAGCAGTACTTC
v_call: TRBV19; d_call: NA; clone_size: NA; j_call: TRBJ1-2; cdr3_aa: CASSIIGQRAYYGYTF; cdr3_nt: TGTGCCAGTAGTATAATTGGACAGCGAGCCTACTATGGCTACACCTTC
v_call: TRBV5-6; d_call: TRBD1; clone_size: NA; j_call: TRBJ2-7; cdr3_aa: CASSVDRVDEQYF; cdr3_nt: TGTGCCAGCAGCGTGGACAGGGTCGACGAGCAGTACTTC
v_call: TRBV28; d_call: NA; clone_size: NA; j_call: TRBJ2-7; cdr3_aa: CASRFTAGNEQYF; cdr3_nt: TGTGCCAGCAGATTTACGGCGGGGAACGAGCAGTACTTC
v_call: TRBV30; d_call: TRBD2; clone_size: once; j_call: TRBJ2-5; cdr3_aa: CAHTRGGQETQYF; cdr3_nt: TGTGCACACACCCGCGGGGGTCAAGAGACCCAGTACTTC
v_call: TRBV29-1; d_call: NA; clone_size: NA; j_call: TRBJ1-4; cdr3_aa: CSAYRSYNEKLFF; cdr3_nt: TGCAGCGCCTACAGGTCCTATAATGAAAAACTGTTTTTT
v_call: TRBV9; d_call: NA; clone_size: NA; j_call: TRBJ1-1; cdr3_aa: CASSVNPNPGTHNTEAFF; cdr3_nt: TGTGCCAGCAGCGTAAATCCTAATCCAGGGACACATAACACTGAAGCTTTCTTT
v_call: TRBV5-1; d_call: NA; clone_size: NA; j_call: TRBJ2-5; cdr3_aa: CASSSLNGQETQYF; cdr3_nt: TGCGCCAGCAGCTCGCTGAACGGGCAAGAGACCCAGTACTTC
v_call: TRBV6-6; d_call: NA; clone_size: NA; j_call: TRBJ2-7; cdr3_aa: CASTDGRQPTDEQYF; cdr3_nt: TGTGCCAGCACCGACGGCCGACAGCCGACGGACGAGCAGTACTTC
v_call: TRBV4-2; d_call: TRBD1; clone_size: NA; j_call: TRBJ2-2; cdr3_aa: CASSLSRQGLTGELFF; cdr3_nt: TGTGCCAGCAGCCTAAGTCGACAGGGGCTCACCGGGGAGCTGTTTTTT
v_call: TRBV27; d_call: NA; clone_size: NA; j_call: TRBJ1-1; cdr3_aa: CASSFYREGTEAFF; cdr3_nt: TGTGCCAGCAGTTTTTACCGGGAGGGCACTGAAGCTTTCTTT
v_call: TRBV6-6; d_call: TRBD1; clone_size: NA; j_call: TRBJ1-1; cdr3_aa: CASRTGQGASIEAFF; cdr3_nt: TGTGCCAGCAGAACCGGACAGGGGGCGTCAATTGAAGCTTTCTTT
v_call: TRBV28; d_call: TRBD1; clone_size: NA; j_call: TRBJ1-1; cdr3_aa: CASSRDRANTEAFF; cdr3_nt: TGTGCCAGCAGCAGGGACAGGGCGAACACTGAAGCTTTCTTT
v_call: TRBV5-1; d_call: TRBD2; clone_size: NA; j_call: TRBJ2-1; cdr3_aa: CASSLGTSGINEQFF; cdr3_nt: TGCGCCAGCAGCCTTGGGACTAGCGGGATCAATGAGCAGTTCTTC
v_call: TRBV6-4; d_call: NA; clone_size: few; j_call: TRBJ2-2; cdr3_aa: CASSDTDTGELFF; cdr3_nt: TGTGCCAGCAGTGACACTGACACCGGGGAGCTGTTTTTT
v_call: TRBV2; d_call: TRBD1; clone_size: NA; j_call: TRBJ1-4; cdr3_aa: CASNDGVGQGPEKLFF; cdr3_nt: TGTGCCAGCAACGACGGAGTGGGACAGGGGCCTGAAAAACTGTTTTTT
v_call: TRBV7-6; d_call: NA; clone_size: NA; j_call: TRBJ2-2; cdr3_aa: CASSLYRDLTVDTGELFF; cdr3_nt: TGTGCCAGCAGCTTATACCGGGACTTAACCGTGGACACCGGGGAGCTGTTTTTT
v_call: TRBV4-1; d_call: NA; clone_size: NA; j_call: TRBJ2-5; cdr3_aa: CASSQGVGETQYF; cdr3_nt: TGCGCCAGCAGCCAAGGAGTCGGGGAGACCCAGTACTTC
v_call: TRBV27; d_call: NA; clone_size: NA; j_call: TRBJ1-4; cdr3_aa: CASSFSGPYNEKLFF; cdr3_nt: TGTGCCAGCAGTTTCTCAGGGCCTTATAATGAAAAACTGTTTTTT
v_call: TRBV19; d_call: NA; clone_size: once; j_call: TRBJ1-5; cdr3_aa: CASSNYRTGELQPQHF; cdr3_nt: TGTGCCAGTAGTAACTACCGGACGGGGGAATTGCAGCCCCAGCATTTT
v_call: TRBV9; d_call: TRBD1; clone_size: NA; j_call: TRBJ2-3; cdr3_aa: CASRRGGGTDTQYF; cdr3_nt: TGTGCCAGCAGGAGAGGGGGCGGCACAGATACGCAGTATTTT
v_call: TRBV4-1; d_call: TRBD2; clone_size: few; j_call: TRBJ2-1; cdr3_aa: CASSQGTSNPSAYNEQFF; cdr3_nt: TGCGCCAGCAGCCAAGGGACTAGTAACCCTTCGGCCTACAATGAGCAGTTCTTC
v_call: TRBV21-1; d_call: NA; clone_size: NA; j_call: TRBJ1-4; cdr3_aa: CASSKGPDSNEKLFF; cdr3_nt: TGTGCCAGCAGCAAAGGTCCGGACAGTAATGAAAAACTGTTTTTT
v_call: TRBV6-1; d_call: TRBD1; clone_size: NA; j_call: TRBJ1-1; cdr3_aa: CASSLRGRGEAFF; cdr3_nt: TGTGCCAGCAGTCTCAGGGGGCGCGGCGAAGCTTTCTTT